The 27 T cell receptor beta chains below were found in one sample sequenced in a study of Ad26.COV2.S vaccination and SARS-CoV-2 variants. Profiling relied on immunoSEQ multiplex PCR, and the TCRdb table lists in-frame clones only, not all of them. The profile covers 450,000 to 550,000 clones, with about 91% appearing a single time and approximately 2.5% taken by the ten largest. Treatment described: around 19 received Ad26.COV2.S at low or high dose, single or two shots; 5 received placebo; per-sample allocation not given. Day 63 following the first vaccine or placebo injection was when the samples were taken. This sample comprised peripheral blood, obtained in a trial of Ad26.COV2.S vaccine versus placebo. The receptors come from a person aged 18-60 years who received the Ad26.COV2.S COVID-19 vaccine or a placebo.

As regards this clone: The same CDR3 can be traced to other DNA sequences in this sample. V usage is TRBV28 and J usage is TRBJ2-1; D gene uncertain. Germline lookup yields CDR1 MDHEN and CDR2 SYDVKM. The ends were cut back, 3 bases at V and 4 bases at J, with 4 bases in the middle. The CDR3 spans 12 residues. The DNA for the CDR3 is TGTGCCAGCAGTTTCGGATACAATGAGCAGTTCTTC. This sequence encodes CASSFGYNEQFF.

This chain connects TRBV5-6 to TRBJ2-1, with 7 nucleotides matching TRBD2. The trim removed 2 bases at V and 5 bases at J, leaving 10 bases unmatched. The CDR3 is made up of 16 amino acids. Germline CDR1 is SGHDT and CDR2 is YYEEEE. The CDR3 bases are TGTGCCAGCAGCTTCTGGGGGGGAACGTATCACAATGAGCAGTTCTTC. Translated, it gives CASSFWGGTYHNEQFF.

The chain joins TRBV11-2 to TRBJ1-2; D is ambiguous. Deletions cut 2 bases from V and 3 bases from J, with 7 bases between. CDR1 and CDR2 (germline): SGHAT, FQNNGV. The CDR3 contains 13 residues. CDR3 sequence (DNA): TGTGCCAGCAGCTTACCCAGACACTATGGCTACACCTTC. This codes for CASSLPRHYGYTF.

The chain uses TRBV2 and TRBJ1-4; 7 nucleotides match TRBD1. The V and J ends lost 4 bases and 3 bases, in that order; junction bases with no gene match: 2. There are 14 residues in the CDR3. In germline, CDR1 is SNHLY, CDR2 FYNNEI. This CDR3 is CASSVTGPNEKLFF. DNA of the CDR3: TGTGCCAGCAGTGTGACAGGGCCTAATGAAAAACTGTTTTTT.

This sequence joins TRBV27 and TRBJ2-5; D assignment may be TRBD1 or TRBD2 (6 bases each). Germline CDR1 reads MNHEY; CDR2 reads SMNVEV (reference sequence). V lost 4 bases and J lost 5, with 11 bases in between. This CDR3 comprises 13 residues. The CDR3 loop reads CASSWGAGETQYF. Here the CDR3 DNA reads TGTGCCAGCAGTTGGGGGGCGGGGGAGACCCAGTACTTC.

The CDR3 region has the DNA TGTGCCAGCAGCGTAGCTGCGGCGAACAATGAGCAGTTCTTC. Translated, it gives CASSVAAANNEQFF. The V call is TRBV9, the J call TRBJ2-1; D is undetermined. This CDR3 is 14 amino acids long. Trimming removed 0 bases from V and 5 bases from J, with 9 bases in between. CDR1 and CDR2 (germline): SGDLS, YYNGEE.

The gene calls are TRBV9 and TRBJ2-7; D gene ambiguous. The V end was cut by 3 bases, the J end by 3 bases, with 13 bases between. Looked up from germline, CDR1 is SGDLS and CDR2 is YYNGEE. The CDR3 is made up of 14 amino acids. In DNA form, the CDR3 reads TGTGCCAGCAGCGATCGGGTCGACAACTACGAGCAGTACTTC. Translating it yields CASSDRVDNYEQYF.

The genes are TRBV19 and TRBJ1-4; possibly TRBD1 for D (5 bases). CDR3 size: 17 residues. The V gene lost 1 base and the J gene lost 5 bases, with 17 bases spanning the gap. The germline V gene encodes CDR1 LNHDA and CDR2 SQIVND (reference sequence). The CDR3 nucleotides read TGTGCCAGTAGTATAGTCGGCTTGGGGGACGGGAATGAAAAACTGTTTTTT. Translation: CASSIVGLGDGNEKLFF.

This chain uses TRBV5-4 with TRBJ2-1; 12 bases match TRBD2. The V gene's germline CDR1 is SGHNT and CDR2 YYREEE (reference sequence). Losses at the gene ends were 4 bases for V and 5 bases for J; bases not matched to a gene: 4. CDR3 length: 15 amino acids. CDR3 in DNA: TGTGCCAGCAGCCACCGGACTAGCGGGAACAATGAGCAGTTCTTC. Its protein product is CASSHRTSGNNEQFF.

The genes are TRBV18 and TRBJ2-3; D gene ambiguous. This CDR3 has 14 residues. With 1 base removed from V and 4 bases from J, the gap between germline ends came to 9 bases. The germline V gene encodes CDR1 KGHSH and CDR2 LQKENI. The CDR3 DNA sequence: TGTGCCAGCTCACCACTAGCCCCCCCAGATACGCAGTATTTT. Its translation is CASSPLAPPDTQYF.

This clone was seen once. In the same sample, other DNA sequences code for this CDR3. The chain joins TRBV6-5 to TRBJ2-3; D unresolved. The germline CDR1 and CDR2 sequences are MNHEY and SVGAGI. V lost 3 bases to trimming and J lost 0 bases, with 7 bases between them. The CDR3 totals 14 residues. In DNA form, the CDR3 reads TGTGCCAGCAGTTATTCCGCGAGCACAGATACGCAGTATTTT. It specifies CASSYSASTDTQYF.

The V gene is TRBV20-1, the J gene TRBJ1-4; D call uncertain. This CDR3 has 15 residues. Germline V gene lookup returns CDR1 DFQATT and CDR2 SNEGSKA (reference sequence). The V end was cut by 3 bases, the J end by 6 bases, with 17 bases between. The CDR3 spells CSASGGSASDEKLFF. The CDR3 region has the DNA TGCAGTGCTAGTGGAGGGTCCGCTTCGGATGAAAAACTGTTTTTT.

The rearrangement links TRBV18 to TRBJ2-6, with TRBD2 identical over 7 bases. The CDR3 contains 23 residues. Germline V gives CDR1 KGHSH, CDR2 LQKENI. V was pared by 0 bases and J by 2 bases, with 22 bases of the junction left unmatched. The CDR3 protein is CASSPPKALAYLYGRAGANVLTF. The CDR3 DNA is TGTGCCAGCTCACCACCGAAGGCACTAGCGTACCTCTATGGAAGAGCTGGGGCCAACGTCCTGACTTTC. The variable domain in full, completed from reference TRBV18 and TRBJ2-6, reads NAGVMQNPRHLVRRRGQEARLRCSPMKGHSHVYWYRQLPEEGLKFMVYLQKENIIDESGMPKERFSAEFPKEGPSILRIQQVVRGDSAAYFCASSPPKALAYLYGRAGANVLTFGAGSRLTVL.

The rearrangement uses TRBV12-5 and TRBJ2-4; 7 bases map to TRBD2. V was pared by 1 base and J by 8 bases, with 23 bases of the junction left unmatched. The CDR3 is made up of 20 amino acids. CDR1 is LGHNT and CDR2 is FRNRAP in the germline V gene. Here the CDR3 reads CASGLARGGLVRGESHIQYF. The DNA of the CDR3 is TGTGCTAGTGGTTTGGCAAGGGGAGGGCTGGTGAGGGGTGAGTCCCACATTCAGTACTTC. Drawing the rest from reference TRBV12-5 and TRBJ2-4, the complete variable domain is DARVTQTPRHKVTEMGQEVTMRCQPILGHNTVFWYRQTMMQGLELLAYFRNRAPLDDSGMPKDRFSAEMPDATLATLKIQPSEPRDSAVYFCASGLARGGLVRGESHIQYFGAGTRLSVL.

A word on this clone: The identical CDR3 is also encoded by other nucleotide sequences in the sample. J is TRBJ2-1 and V is TRBV2, with no clear D. The length of the CDR3 is 11 residues. Germline V gene sequence: CDR1 SNHLY, CDR2 FYNNEI. The ends were cut back, 6 bases at V and 4 bases at J, with 4 bases in the middle. The chain's CDR3 is CASSNYNEQFF. The CDR3 DNA reads TGTGCCAGCAGCAATTACAATGAGCAGTTCTTC.

The CDR3 sequence is CASSLASSGATDTQYF. The CDR3, as DNA: TGTGCCAGCAGCTTGGCGAGTAGCGGGGCCACAGATACGCAGTATTTT. The V gene is TRBV11-3, the J gene TRBJ2-3; 8 bases align to TRBD2. The CDR3 consists of 16 residues. V trimming: 3 bases; J trimming: 2 bases; junction bases outside the gene matches: 7. Germline CDR1 reads SGHNT; CDR2 reads YENEEA.

This rearrangement joins TRBV4-3 to TRBJ1-4; a possible D gene is TRBD1 (6 bases). Trimming pared 4 bases from V and 7 bases from J, leaving 13 bases between. CDR1 and CDR2 (germline): LGHNA, YSLEER. The CDR3 spans 14 residues. CDR3 amino acids: CASSRTAVPEKLFF. The CDR3 nucleotides read TGCGCCAGCAGCCGGACAGCGGTACCTGAAAAACTGTTTTTT.

This chain connects TRBV7-9 to TRBJ2-1; 13 bases map to TRBD2. Germline CDR1 is SEHNR and CDR2 is FQNEAQ (reference sequence). V shed 5 bases, J shed 10 bases, and the junction held 8 bases outside the gene matches. The CDR3 is 15 amino acids. CDR3 DNA: TGTGCCAGCAGCGTAGGACTAGCGGGAGACAGAGAGCAGTTCTTC. Residues: CASSVGLAGDREQFF.

This clone was seen just once. The J gene is TRBJ1-5, the V gene TRBV19; no clear D gene. The germline V gene encodes CDR1 LNHDA and CDR2 SQIVND (reference sequence). This CDR3 spans 14 amino acids. Trimming shortened V by 7 bases and J by 5 bases, and 15 bases separated the two germline ends. CDR3 protein: CASTDSDGYQPQHF. CDR3 in DNA: TGTGCCAGTACCGATTCGGACGGGTATCAGCCCCAGCATTTT.

The chain has TRBV6-2 or TRBV6-3 and TRBJ2-5; 10 bases agree with TRBD2. The CDR3 covers 18 residues. V lost 0 bases, J lost 2 bases, and 9 bases stayed unmatched. Germline loops: CDR1 MNHEY, CDR2 SVGEGT. Here the CDR3 DNA reads TGTGCCAGCAGTTACTCGGTCTTAGCGGGAGGCCGACAAGAGACCCAGTACTTC. The encoded protein is CASSYSVLAGGRQETQYF.

The J gene is TRBJ2-7, the V gene TRBV28; D could derive from TRBD1 or TRBD2 (7 bases each). CDR1 and CDR2 from the germline V gene are MDHEN and SYDVKM. The CDR3 totals 12 residues. CDR3 amino acids: CGGRDREGEQYV. CDR3 nucleotides: TGTGGGGGAAGAGACAGGGAGGGCGAGCAGTACGTC.

This CDR3 is CASSLLALTSGYEQYF. The CDR3 DNA follows: TGTGCCAGCAGTTTACTCGCCCTGACTAGCGGATACGAGCAGTACTTC. The genes are TRBV6-2 or TRBV6-3 and TRBJ2-7; TRBD2 matches at 9 bases. The CDR3 extends over 16 amino acids. The junction had 11 bases not matched to a gene; V was cut back by 4 bases and J by 4 bases. The germline gives CDR1 MNHEY, CDR2 SVGEGT.

The chain joins TRBV5-1 to TRBJ2-3, with unresolved D. The CDR3 sequence is 15 residues long. Germline V gene data show CDR1 as SGHRS and CDR2 as YFSETQ. The V and J ends lost 3 bases and 6 bases respectively, with 17 bases between them. The CDR3 spells CASSSGDVPSDTQYF. The CDR3 DNA is TGCGCCAGCAGCTCCGGAGACGTACCCTCCGATACGCAGTATTTT.

The gene calls are TRBV30 and TRBJ2-7; TRBD1 agrees at 7 bases. The V and J ends lost 4 bases and 2 bases, in that order; junction bases with no gene match: 5. The CDR3 length is 13 residues. Germline CDR1 GTSNPN, CDR2 SVGIG (reference sequence). The CDR3 DNA follows: TGTGCCTGGACCCACAGGGGAGCCTACGAGCAGTACTTC. Amino acid sequence: CAWTHRGAYEQYF.

The chain links TRBV7-9 to TRBJ1-1; D remains ambiguous. V gave up 3 bases and J gave up 1 base, with 6 bases separating them. This CDR3 has 13 residues. CDR1 SEHNR and CDR2 FQNEAQ come from the germline V gene (reference sequence). The CDR3 sequence: CASSFSTNTEAFF. The CDR3 bases are TGTGCCAGCAGCTTCTCGACGAACACTGAAGCTTTCTTT.

The genes are TRBV18 and TRBJ2-3; D is ambiguous. The CDR3 length is 15 residues. From germline, CDR1 is KGHSH and CDR2 LQKENI. Trimming took 1 base from V and 0 from J, leaving 8 bases between them. CDR3: CASSPRTNSTDTQYF. The CDR3 region has the DNA TGTGCCAGCTCACCACGGACCAATAGCACAGATACGCAGTATTTT.

The rearrangement links TRBV5-1 to TRBJ1-3, with D hard to call. Germline loops: CDR1 SGHRS, CDR2 YFSETQ. V lost 0 bases to trimming and J lost 7 bases, with 8 bases between them. The CDR3 has 13 residues. The CDR3, as DNA: TGCGCCAGCAGCTTGGCCCCGGGCAACACCATATATTTT. This sequence encodes CASSLAPGNTIYF. Supplemented by reference TRBV5-1 and TRBJ1-3, the full variable domain reads KAGVTQTPRYLIKTRGQQVTLSCSPISGHRSVSWYQQTPGQGLQFLFEYFSETQRNKGNFPGRFSGRQFSNSRSEMNVSTLELGDSALYLCASSLAPGNTIYFGEGSWLTVV.